The TCR beta chain under discussion was sequenced for a study of shared clonotypes between healthy human individuals. The wider study: CD4 naive and memory got three plates each, CD8 naive two, CD8 memory one. Study-wide points: Enrolling few donors narrowed the genetic and exposure-history diversity that was represented.

CDR3 length: 13 residues. Germline loops: CDR1 PRHDT, CDR2 FYEKMQ (reference sequence). V was clipped by 2 bases and J by 6 bases, with 11 bases between them. On this clone: Its antigen is not known.

The assay was immunoSEQ multiplex PCR, and TCRdb's table has in-frame clones only and misses some. The table lists around 600,000 clones, roughly 95% of them singletons, with approximately 0.11% in the top ten. Terminally differentiated effector memory CD45RA+ cells were left out of the naive CD8 fraction, which was CD45RO-negative and positively selected for CCR7. Sequences were obtained from naive CD8+ T cells sorted from blood. The chain recombines TRBV13 with TRBJ2-7; tentative D call: TRBD2 (6 bases). This TCR was recovered from a woman aged 25 to 39 in good health. The DNA of the CDR3 is TGTGCCAGCAGCTTAAAAACTAGCACCGAGCAGTACTTC. This sequence encodes CASSLKTSTEQYF.